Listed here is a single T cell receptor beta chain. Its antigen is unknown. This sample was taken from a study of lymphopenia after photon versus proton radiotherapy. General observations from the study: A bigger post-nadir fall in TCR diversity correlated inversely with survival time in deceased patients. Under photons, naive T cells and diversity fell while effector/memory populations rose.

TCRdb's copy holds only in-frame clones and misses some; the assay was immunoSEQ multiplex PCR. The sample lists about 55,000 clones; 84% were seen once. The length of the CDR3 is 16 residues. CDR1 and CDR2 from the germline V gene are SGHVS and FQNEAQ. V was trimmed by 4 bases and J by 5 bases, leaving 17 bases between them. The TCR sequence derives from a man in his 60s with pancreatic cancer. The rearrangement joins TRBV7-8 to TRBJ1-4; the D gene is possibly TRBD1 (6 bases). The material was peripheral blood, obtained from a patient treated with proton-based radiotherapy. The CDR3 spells CASSSGSQGWNEKLFF. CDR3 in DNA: TGTGCCAGCAGCTCCGGCTCCCAGGGGTGGAATGAAAAACTGTTTTTT.